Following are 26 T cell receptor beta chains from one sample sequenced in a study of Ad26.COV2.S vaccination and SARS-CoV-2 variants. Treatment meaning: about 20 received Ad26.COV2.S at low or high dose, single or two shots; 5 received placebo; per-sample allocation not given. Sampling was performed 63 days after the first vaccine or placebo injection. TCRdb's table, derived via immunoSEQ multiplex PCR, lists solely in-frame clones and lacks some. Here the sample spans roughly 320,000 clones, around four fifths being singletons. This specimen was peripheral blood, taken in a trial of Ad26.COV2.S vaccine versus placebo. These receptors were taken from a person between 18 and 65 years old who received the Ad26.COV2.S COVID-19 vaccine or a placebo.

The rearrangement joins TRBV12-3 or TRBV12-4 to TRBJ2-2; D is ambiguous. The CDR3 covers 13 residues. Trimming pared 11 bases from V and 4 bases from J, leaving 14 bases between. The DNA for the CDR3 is TGTGCCTCTTCAAGGTTAGGCACCGGGGAGCTGTTTTTT. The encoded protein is CASSRLGTGELFF.

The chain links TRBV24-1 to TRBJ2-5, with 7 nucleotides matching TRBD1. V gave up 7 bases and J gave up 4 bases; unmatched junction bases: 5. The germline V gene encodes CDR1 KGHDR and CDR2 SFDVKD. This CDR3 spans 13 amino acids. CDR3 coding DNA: TGTGCCACCAGACCACAGGGGAGAGAGACCCAGTACTTC. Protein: CATRPQGRETQYF.

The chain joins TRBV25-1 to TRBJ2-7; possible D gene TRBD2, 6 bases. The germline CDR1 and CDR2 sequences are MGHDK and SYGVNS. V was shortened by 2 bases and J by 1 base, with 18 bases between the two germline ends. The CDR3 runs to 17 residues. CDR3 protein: CASSEGWVGGSSYEQYF. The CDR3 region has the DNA TGTGCCAGCAGTGAAGGGTGGGTTGGAGGGTCGTCCTACGAGCAGTACTTC.

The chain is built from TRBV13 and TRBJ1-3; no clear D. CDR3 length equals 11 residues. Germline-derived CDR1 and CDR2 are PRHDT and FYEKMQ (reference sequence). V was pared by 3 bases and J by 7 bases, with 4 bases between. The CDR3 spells CASSFGNTIYF. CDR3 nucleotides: TGTGCCAGCAGCTTCGGGAACACCATATATTTT.

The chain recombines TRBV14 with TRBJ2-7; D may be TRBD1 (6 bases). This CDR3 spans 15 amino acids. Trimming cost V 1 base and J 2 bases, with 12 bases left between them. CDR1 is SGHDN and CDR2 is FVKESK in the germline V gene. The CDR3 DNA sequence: TGTGCCAGCAGCCAAGGGGGGCGTCTCACCTACGAGCAGTACTTC. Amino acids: CASSQGGRLTYEQYF.

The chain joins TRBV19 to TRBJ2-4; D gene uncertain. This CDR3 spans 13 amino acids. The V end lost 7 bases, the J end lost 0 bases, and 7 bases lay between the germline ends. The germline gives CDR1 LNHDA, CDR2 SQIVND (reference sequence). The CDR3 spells CASMELAKNIQYF. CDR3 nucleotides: TGTGCCAGTATGGAGTTAGCCAAAAACATTCAGTACTTC. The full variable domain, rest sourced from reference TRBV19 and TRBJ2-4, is DGGITQSPKYLFRKEGQNVTLSCEQNLNHDAMYWYRQDPGQGLRLIYYSQIVNDFQKGDIAEGYSVSREKKESFPLTVTSAQKNPTAFYLCASMELAKNIQYFGAGTRLSVL.

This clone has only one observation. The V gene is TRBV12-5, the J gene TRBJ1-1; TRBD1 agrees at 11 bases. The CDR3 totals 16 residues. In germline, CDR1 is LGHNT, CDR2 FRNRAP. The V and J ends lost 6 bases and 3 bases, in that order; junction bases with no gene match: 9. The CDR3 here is CASGPGTGGRDTEAFF. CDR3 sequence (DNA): TGTGCTAGTGGCCCGGGGACAGGGGGAAGGGACACTGAAGCTTTCTTT.

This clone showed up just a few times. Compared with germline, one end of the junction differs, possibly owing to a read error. DNA of the CDR3: TGTGCCAGCATGGGACAGATGAACGCCGGGGAGCTGTTTTTT. Its translation is CASMGQMNAGELFF. The V and J genes are TRBV2 and TRBJ2-2; 7 bases line up with TRBD1. The germline gives CDR1 SNHLY, CDR2 FYNNEI. CDR3 length: 14 residues.

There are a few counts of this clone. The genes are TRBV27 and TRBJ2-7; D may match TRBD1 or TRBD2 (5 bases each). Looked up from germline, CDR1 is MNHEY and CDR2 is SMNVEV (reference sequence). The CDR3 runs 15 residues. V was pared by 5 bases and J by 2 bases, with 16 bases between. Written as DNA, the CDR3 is TGTGCCAGCAGTCCCGACGGGGCGAAGACCTACGAGCAGTACTTC. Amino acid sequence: CASSPDGAKTYEQYF.

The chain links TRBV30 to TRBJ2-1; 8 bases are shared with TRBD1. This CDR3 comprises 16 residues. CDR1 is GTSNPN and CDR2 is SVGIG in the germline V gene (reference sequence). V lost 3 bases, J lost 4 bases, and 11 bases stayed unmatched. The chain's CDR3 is CAWRITGTGVYNEQFF. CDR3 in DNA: TGTGCCTGGAGGATAACCGGGACAGGAGTTTACAATGAGCAGTTCTTC.

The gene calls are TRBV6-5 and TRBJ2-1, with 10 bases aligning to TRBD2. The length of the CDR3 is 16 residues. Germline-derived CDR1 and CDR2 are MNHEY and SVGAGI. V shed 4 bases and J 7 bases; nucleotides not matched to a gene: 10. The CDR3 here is CASSSFHSGGFNEQFF. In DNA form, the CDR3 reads TGTGCCAGCAGTTCATTTCATAGCGGGGGGTTTAATGAGCAGTTCTTC.

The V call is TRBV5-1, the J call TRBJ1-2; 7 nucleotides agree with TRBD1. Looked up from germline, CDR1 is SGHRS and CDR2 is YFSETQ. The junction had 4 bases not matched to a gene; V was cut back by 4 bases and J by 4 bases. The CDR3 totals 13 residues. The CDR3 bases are TGCGCCAGCAGCGAGACAGGGCTCTATGGCTACACCTTC. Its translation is CASSETGLYGYTF.

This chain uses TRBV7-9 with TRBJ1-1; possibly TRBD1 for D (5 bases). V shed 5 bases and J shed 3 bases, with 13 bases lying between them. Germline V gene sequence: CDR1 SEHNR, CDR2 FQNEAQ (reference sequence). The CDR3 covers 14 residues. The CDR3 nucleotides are TGTGCCAGCAGCGGGGCAGGGTTGTACACTGAAGCTTTCTTT. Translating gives CASSGAGLYTEAFF.

The CDR3 nucleotides read TGTGCCAGCAGCGCTTCCGGGACAGGGCCCTACGAGCAGTACTTC. It yields the protein CASSASGTGPYEQYF. V usage is TRBV9 and J usage is TRBJ2-7, with 9 bases aligning to TRBD1. This CDR3 comprises 15 residues. J was trimmed by 2 bases and V by 3 bases; bases with no gene match: 6. Germline CDR1 and CDR2: SGDLS and YYNGEE.

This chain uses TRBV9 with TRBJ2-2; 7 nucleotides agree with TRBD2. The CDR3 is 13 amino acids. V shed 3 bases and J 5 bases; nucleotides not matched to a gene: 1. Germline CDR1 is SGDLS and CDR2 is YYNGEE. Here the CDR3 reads CASSAGGTGELFF. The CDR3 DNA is TGTGCCAGCAGCGCGGGGGGTACCGGGGAGCTGTTTTTT. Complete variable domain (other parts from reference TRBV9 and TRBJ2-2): DSGVTQTPKHLITATGQRVTLRCSPRSGDLSVYWYQQSLDQGLQFLIQYYNGEERAKGNILERFSAQQFPDLHSELNLSSLELGDSALYFCASSAGGTGELFFGEGSRLTVL.

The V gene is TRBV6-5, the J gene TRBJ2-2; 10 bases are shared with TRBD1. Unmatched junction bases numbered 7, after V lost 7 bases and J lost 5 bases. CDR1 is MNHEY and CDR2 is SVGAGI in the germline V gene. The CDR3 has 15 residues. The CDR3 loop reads CASKQGTGETGELFF. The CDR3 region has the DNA TGTGCCAGCAAGCAAGGGACAGGGGAAACCGGGGAGCTGTTTTTT.

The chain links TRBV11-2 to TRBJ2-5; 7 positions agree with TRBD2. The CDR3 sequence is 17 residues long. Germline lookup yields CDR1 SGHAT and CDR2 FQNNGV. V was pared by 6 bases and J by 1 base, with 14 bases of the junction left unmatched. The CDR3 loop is CASSSLGSGPVQETQYF. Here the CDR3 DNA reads TGTGCCAGCAGTTCTTTAGGTAGCGGGCCTGTCCAAGAGACCCAGTACTTC.

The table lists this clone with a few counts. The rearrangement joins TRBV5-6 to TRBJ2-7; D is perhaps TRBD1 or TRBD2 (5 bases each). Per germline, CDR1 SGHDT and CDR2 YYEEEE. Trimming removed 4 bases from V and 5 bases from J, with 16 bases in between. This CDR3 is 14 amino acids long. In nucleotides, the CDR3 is TGTGCCAGCAGCGCAAAGGGACCTTGGGACGAGCAGTACTTC. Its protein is CASSAKGPWDEQYF.

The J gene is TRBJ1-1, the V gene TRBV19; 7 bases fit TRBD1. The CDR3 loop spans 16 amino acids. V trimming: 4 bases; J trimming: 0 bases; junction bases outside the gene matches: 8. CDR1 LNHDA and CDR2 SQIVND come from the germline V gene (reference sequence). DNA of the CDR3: TGTGCCAGTAGTACCTCAAGGACAGGCCTGAACACTGAAGCTTTCTTT. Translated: CASSTSRTGLNTEAFF.

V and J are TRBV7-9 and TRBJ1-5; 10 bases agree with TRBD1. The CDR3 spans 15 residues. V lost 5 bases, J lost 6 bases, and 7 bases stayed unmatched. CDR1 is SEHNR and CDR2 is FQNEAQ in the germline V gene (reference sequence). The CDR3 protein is CASSPSTGGSQPQHF. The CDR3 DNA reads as TGTGCCAGCAGCCCCTCGACAGGGGGCAGTCAGCCCCAGCATTTT.

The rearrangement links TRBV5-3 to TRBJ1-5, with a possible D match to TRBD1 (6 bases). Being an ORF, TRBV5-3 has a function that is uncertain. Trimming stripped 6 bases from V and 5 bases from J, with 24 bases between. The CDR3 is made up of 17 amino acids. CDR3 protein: CARTSLGGHRTHQPQHF. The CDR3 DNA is TGTGCCAGAACCTCCCTCGGGGGACACCGAACGCATCAGCCCCAGCATTTT.

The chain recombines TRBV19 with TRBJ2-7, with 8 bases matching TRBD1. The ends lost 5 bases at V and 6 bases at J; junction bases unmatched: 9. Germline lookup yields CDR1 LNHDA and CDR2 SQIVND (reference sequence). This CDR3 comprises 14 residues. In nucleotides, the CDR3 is TGTGCCAGTAGTTTTGGACAGGGTCCTCTCGAGCAGTACTTC. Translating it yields CASSFGQGPLEQYF.

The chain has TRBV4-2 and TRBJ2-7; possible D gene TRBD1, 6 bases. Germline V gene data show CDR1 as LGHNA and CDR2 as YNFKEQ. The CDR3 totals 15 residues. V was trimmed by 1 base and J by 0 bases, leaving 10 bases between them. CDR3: CASSQVQGGSYEQYF. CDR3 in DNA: TGTGCCAGCAGCCAAGTTCAAGGGGGCTCCTACGAGCAGTACTTC.

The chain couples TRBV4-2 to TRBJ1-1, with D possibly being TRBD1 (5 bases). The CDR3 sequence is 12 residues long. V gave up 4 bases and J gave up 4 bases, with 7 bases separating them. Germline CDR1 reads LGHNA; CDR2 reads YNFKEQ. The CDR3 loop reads CASSLQGTEAFF. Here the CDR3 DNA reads TGTGCCAGCAGCCTCCAGGGCACTGAAGCTTTCTTT.

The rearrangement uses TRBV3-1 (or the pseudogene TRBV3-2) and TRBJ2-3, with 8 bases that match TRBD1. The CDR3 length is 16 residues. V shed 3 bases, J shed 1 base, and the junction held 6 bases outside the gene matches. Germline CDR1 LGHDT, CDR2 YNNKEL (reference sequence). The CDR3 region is CASSHRTGSGTDTQYF. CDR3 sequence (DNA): TGTGCCAGCAGCCACAGGACAGGGTCTGGCACAGATACGCAGTATTTT.

CDR3 nucleotide sequence: TGCGCCAGCAGCCAAGCATTCGTTCTAGGGAGGGTTCAGCCCCAGCATTTT. Amino acids: CASSQAFVLGRVQPQHF. V and J are TRBV4-1 and TRBJ1-5; D ambiguous. V was shortened by 1 base and J by 6 bases, with 19 bases between the two germline ends. Per germline, CDR1 MGHRA and CDR2 YSYEKL. This CDR3 has 17 residues.